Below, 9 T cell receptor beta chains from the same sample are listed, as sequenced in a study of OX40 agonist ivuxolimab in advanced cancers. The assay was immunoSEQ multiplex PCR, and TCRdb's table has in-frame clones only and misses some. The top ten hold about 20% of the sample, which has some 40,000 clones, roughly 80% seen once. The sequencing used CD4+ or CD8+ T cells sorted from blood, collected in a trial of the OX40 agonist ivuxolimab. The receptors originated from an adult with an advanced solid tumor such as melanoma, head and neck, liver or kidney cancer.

CDR3 in amino acids: CSVQDNYEQYF. The CDR3 DNA is TGCAGCGTCCAGGACAACTACGAGCAGTACTTC. The chain has TRBV29-1 and TRBJ2-7; possibly TRBD1 for D (5 bases). Germline V gene data show CDR1 as SQVTM and CDR2 as ANQGSEA. Trimming pared 6 bases from V and 3 bases from J, leaving 9 bases between. CDR3 length equals 11 residues.

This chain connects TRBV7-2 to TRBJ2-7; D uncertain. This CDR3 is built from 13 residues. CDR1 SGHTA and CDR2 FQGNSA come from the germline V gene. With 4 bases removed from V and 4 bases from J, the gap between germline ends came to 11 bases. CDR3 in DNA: TGTGCCAGCAGCTCACAACTCAATTACGAGCAGTACTTC. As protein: CASSSQLNYEQYF.

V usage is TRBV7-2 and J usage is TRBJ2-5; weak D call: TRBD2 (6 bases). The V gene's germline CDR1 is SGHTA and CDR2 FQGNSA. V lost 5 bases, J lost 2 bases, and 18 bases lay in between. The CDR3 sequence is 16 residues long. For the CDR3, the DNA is TGTGCCAGCAGCCCCGGGACTTGGACTTCGCAAGAGACCCAGTACTTC. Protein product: CASSPGTWTSQETQYF.

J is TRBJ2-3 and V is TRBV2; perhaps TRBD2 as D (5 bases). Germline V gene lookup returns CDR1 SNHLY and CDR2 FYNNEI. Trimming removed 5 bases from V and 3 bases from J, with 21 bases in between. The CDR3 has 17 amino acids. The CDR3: CASSKDPSSIVTDTQYF. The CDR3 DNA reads TGTGCCAGCAGTAAAGATCCTAGCTCGATCGTTACAGATACGCAGTATTTT.

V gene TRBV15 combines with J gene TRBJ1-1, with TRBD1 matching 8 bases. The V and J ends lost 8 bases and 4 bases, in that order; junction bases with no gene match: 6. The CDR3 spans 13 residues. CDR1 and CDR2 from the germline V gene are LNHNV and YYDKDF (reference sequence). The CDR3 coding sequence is TGTGCCACCGCAGACAGGGGCGGCACTGAAGCTTTCTTT. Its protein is CATADRGGTEAFF.

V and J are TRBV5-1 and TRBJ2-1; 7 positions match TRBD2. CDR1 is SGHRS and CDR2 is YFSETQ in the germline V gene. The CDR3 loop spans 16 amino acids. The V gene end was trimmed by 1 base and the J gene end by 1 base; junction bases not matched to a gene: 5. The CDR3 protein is CASSLTGLMSYNEQFF. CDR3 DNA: TGCGCCAGCAGCTTGACGGGACTAATGTCCTACAATGAGCAGTTCTTC.

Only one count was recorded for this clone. The CDR3 coding sequence is TGTGCCAGTAGTATAGGACAGGGGACCAAAAACATTCAGTACTTC. This sequence encodes CASSIGQGTKNIQYF. The gene calls are TRBV19 and TRBJ2-4, with 8 bases lining up with TRBD1. From germline, CDR1 is LNHDA and CDR2 SQIVND (reference sequence). The CDR3 totals 15 residues. V gave up 1 base and J gave up 2 bases; unmatched junction bases: 1.

CDR3 sequence (DNA): TGTGCCAGTAGTCCGACTAGCGGGGATTCATACTACAATGAGCAGTTCTTC. The encoded protein is CASSPTSGDSYYNEQFF. The chain employs TRBV19 and TRBJ2-1; TRBD2 agrees at 11 bases. This CDR3 has 17 amino acids. Germline CDR1 is LNHDA and CDR2 is SQIVND (reference sequence). V was clipped by 5 bases and J by 3 bases; unmatched bases: 9.

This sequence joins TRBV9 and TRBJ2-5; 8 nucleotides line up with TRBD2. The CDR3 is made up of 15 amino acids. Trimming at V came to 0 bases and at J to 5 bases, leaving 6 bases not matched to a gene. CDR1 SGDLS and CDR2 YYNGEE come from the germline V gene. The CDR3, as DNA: TGTGCCAGCAGCGTAGACGGGGGGGCAGAGGAGACCCAGTACTTC. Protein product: CASSVDGGAEETQYF.